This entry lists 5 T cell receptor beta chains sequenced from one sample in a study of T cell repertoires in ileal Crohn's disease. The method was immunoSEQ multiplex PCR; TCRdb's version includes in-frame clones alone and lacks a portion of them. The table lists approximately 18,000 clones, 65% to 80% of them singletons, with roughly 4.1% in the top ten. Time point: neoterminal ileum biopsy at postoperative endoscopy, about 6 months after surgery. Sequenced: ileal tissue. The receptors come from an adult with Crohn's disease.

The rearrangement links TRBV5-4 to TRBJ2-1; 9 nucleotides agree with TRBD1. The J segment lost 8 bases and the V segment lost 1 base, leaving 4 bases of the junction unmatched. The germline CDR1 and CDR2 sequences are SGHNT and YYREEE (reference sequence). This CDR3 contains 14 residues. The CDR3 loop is CASSLPDRGDEQFF. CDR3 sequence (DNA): TGTGCCAGCAGCTTGCCGGACAGGGGCGATGAGCAGTTCTTC. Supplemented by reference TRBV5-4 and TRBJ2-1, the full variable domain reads ETGVTQSPTHLIKTRGQQVTLRCSSQSGHNTVSWYQQALGQGPQFIFQYYREEENGRGNFPPRFSGLQFPNYSSELNVNALELDDSALYLCASSLPDRGDEQFFGPGTRLTVL.

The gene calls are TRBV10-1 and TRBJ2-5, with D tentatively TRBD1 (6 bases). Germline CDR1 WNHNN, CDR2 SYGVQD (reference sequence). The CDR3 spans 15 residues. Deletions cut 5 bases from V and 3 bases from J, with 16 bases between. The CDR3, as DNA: TGCGCCAGCAGTCGGGACAATCAGGAGAAAGAGACCCAGTACTTC. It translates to CASSRDNQEKETQYF.

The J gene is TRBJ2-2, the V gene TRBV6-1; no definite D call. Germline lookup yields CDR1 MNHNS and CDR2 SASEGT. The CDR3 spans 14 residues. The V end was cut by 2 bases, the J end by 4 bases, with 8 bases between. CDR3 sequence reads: CASSELTATGELFF. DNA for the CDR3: TGTGCCAGCAGTGAACTCACAGCCACCGGGGAGCTGTTTTTT.

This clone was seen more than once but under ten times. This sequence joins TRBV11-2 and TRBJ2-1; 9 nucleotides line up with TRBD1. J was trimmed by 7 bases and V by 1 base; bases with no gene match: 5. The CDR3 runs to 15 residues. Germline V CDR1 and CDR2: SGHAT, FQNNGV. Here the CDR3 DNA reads TGTGCCAGCAGCTTAGGGGACAGGGTTAGGAATGAGCAGTTCTTC. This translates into CASSLGDRVRNEQFF.

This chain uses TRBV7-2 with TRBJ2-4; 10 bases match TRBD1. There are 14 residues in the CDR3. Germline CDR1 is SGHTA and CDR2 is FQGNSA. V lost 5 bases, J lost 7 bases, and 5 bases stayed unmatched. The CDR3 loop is CASSTDRGSNIQYF. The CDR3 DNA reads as TGTGCCAGCAGCACGGACAGGGGGTCTAACATTCAGTACTTC.